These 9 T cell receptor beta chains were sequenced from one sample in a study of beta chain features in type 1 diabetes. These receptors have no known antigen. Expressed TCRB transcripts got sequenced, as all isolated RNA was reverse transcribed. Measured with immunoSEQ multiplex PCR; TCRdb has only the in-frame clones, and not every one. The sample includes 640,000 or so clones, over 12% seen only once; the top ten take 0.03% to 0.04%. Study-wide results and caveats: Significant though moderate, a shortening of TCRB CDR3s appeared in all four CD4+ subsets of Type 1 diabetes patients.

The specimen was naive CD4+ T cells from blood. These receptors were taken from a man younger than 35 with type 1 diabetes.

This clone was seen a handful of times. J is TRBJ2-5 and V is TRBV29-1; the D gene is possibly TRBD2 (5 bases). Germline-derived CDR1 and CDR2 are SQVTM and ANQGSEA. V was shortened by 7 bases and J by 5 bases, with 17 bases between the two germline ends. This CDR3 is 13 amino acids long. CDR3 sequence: CSAGNGLVETQYF. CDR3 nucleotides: TGCAGCGCGGGGAATGGGTTGGTGGAGACCCAGTACTTC.

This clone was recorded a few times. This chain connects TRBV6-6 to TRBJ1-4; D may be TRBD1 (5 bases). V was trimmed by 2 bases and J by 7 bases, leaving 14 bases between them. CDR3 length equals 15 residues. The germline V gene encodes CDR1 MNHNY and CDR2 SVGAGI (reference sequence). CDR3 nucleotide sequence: TGTGCCAGCAGTTACCGAAGGGACGCAGTTGAAAAACTGTTTTTT. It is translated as CASSYRRDAVEKLFF.

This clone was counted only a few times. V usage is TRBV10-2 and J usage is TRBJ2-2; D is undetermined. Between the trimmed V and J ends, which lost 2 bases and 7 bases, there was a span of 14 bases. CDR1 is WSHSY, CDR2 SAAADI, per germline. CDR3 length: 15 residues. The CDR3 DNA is TGCGCCAGCAGTGAGGGACCCATTCGGAGCGGGGAGCTGTTTTTT. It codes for CASSEGPIRSGELFF.

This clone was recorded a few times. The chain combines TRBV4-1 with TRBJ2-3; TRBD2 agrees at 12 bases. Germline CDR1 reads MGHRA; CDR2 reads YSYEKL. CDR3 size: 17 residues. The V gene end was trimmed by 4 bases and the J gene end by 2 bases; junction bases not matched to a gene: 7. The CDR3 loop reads CASSRRLAGDVTDTQYF. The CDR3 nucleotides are TGCGCCAGCAGCCGCCGACTAGCGGGAGACGTCACAGATACGCAGTATTTT.

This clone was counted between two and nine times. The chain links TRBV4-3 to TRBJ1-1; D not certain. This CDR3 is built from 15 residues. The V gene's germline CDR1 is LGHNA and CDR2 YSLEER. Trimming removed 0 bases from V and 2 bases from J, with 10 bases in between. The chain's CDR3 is CASSQEAPPNTEAFF. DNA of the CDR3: TGCGCCAGCAGCCAAGAAGCGCCGCCAAACACTGAAGCTTTCTTT.

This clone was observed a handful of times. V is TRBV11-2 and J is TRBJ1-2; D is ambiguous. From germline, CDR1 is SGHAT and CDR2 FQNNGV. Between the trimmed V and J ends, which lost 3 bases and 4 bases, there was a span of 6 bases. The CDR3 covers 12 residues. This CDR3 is CASSFDGYGYTF. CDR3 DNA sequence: TGTGCCAGCAGCTTTGACGGCTATGGCTACACCTTC.

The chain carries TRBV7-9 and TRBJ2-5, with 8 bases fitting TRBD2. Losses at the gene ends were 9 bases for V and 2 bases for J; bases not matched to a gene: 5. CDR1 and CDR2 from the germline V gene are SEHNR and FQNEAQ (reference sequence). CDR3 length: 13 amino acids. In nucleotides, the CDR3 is TGTGCCAGTCAGACGGGGGGGCAAGAGACCCAGTACTTC. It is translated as CASQTGGQETQYF.

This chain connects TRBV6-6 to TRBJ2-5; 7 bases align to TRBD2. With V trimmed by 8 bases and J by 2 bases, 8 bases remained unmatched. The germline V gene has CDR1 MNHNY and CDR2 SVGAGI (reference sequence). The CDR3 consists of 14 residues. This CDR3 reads CASGIPGLQETQYF. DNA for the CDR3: TGTGCCAGCGGGATCCCGGGACTACAAGAGACCCAGTACTTC.

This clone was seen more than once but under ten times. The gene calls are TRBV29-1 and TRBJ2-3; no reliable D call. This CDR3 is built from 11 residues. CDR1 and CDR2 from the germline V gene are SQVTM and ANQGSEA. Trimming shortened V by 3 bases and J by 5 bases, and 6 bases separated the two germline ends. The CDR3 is CSVEVRDTQYF. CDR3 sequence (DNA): TGCAGCGTTGAGGTCAGAGATACGCAGTATTTT.